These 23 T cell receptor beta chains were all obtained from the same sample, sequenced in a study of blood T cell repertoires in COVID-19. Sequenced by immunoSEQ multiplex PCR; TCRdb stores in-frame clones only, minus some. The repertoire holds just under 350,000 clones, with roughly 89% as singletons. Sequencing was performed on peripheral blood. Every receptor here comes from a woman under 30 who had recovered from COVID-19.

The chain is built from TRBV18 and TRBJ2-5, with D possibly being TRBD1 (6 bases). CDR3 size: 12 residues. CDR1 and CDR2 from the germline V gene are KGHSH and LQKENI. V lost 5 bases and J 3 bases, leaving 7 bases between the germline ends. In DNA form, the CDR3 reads TGTGCCAGCTCAGGACAGAAAGAGACCCAGTACTTC. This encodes CASSGQKETQYF.

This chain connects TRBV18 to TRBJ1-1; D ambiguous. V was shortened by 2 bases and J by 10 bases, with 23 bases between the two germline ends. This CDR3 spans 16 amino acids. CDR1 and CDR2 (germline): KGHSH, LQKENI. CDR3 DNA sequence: TGTGCCAGCTCACCAGTGGGGAGTTTAGGCCCGACGCCAGCTTTCTTT. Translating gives CASSPVGSLGPTPAFF.

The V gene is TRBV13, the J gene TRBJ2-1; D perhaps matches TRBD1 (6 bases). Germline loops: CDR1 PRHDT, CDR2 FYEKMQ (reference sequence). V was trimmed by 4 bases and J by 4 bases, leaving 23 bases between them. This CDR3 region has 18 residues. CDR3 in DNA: TGTGCCAGCAGCTCCTGGGACAACCCGCGGACTGGATACAATGAGCAGTTCTTC. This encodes CASSSWDNPRTGYNEQFF.

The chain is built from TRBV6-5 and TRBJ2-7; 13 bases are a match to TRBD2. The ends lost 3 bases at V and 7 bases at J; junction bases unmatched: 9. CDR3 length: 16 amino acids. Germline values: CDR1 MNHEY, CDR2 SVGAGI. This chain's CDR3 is CASSYDGLAGVEEQYV. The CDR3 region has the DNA TGTGCCAGCAGTTATGACGGACTAGCGGGAGTGGAAGAGCAGTACGTC.

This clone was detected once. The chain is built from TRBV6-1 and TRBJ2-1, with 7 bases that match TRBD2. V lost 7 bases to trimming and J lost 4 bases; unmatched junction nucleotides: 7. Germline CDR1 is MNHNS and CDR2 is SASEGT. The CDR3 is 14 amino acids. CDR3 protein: CASTPSAGYNEQFF. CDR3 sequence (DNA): TGTGCCAGCACACCATCAGCGGGGTACAATGAGCAGTTCTTC.

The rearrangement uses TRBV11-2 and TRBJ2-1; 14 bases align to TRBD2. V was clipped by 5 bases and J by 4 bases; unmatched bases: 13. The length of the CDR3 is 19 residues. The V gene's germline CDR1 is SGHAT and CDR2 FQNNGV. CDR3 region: CASSPGTSGGGSQYNEQFF. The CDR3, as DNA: TGTGCCAGCAGCCCAGGGACTAGCGGGGGCGGATCACAATACAATGAGCAGTTCTTC.

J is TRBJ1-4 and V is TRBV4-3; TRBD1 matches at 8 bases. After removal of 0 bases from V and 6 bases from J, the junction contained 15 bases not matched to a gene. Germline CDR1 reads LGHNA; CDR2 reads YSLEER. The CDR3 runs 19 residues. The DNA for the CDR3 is TGCGCCAGCAGCCAAGATTCGACAGGGGCCGAGGGGATCTATGAAAAACTGTTTTTT. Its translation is CASSQDSTGAEGIYEKLFF.

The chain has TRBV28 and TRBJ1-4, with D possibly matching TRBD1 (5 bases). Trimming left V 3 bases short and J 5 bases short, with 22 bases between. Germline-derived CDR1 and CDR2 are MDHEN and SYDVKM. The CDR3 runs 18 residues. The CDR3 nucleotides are TGTGCCAGCAGTTTCCGGTCACCGTACGTACAGGTCAATGAAAAACTGTTTTTT. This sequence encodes CASSFRSPYVQVNEKLFF.

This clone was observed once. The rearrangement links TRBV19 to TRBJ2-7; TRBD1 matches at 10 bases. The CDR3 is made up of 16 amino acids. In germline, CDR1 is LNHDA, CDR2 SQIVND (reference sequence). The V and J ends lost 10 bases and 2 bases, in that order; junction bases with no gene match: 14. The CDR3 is CATRQGALRNPYEQYV. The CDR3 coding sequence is TGTGCCACTAGACAGGGGGCTCTTCGCAACCCCTACGAGCAGTACGTC.

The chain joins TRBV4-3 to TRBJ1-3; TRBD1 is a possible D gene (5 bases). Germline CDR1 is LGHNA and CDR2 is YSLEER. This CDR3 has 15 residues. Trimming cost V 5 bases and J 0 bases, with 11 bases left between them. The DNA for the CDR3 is TGCGCCAGCAGCTTACAGGTCGGCTCTGGAAACACCATATATTTT. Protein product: CASSLQVGSGNTIYF.

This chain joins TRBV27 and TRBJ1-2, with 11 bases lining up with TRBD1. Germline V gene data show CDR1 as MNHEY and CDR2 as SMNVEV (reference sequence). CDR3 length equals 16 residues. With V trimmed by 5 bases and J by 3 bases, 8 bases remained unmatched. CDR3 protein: CASSPQPGQGDYGYTF. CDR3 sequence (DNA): TGTGCCAGCAGTCCTCAACCGGGACAGGGGGACTATGGCTACACCTTC.

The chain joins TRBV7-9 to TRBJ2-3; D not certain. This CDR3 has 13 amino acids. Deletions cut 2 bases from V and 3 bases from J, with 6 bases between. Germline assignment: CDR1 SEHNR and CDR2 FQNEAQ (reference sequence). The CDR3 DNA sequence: TGTGCCAGCAGCTTAATTCTGACAGATACGCAGTATTTT. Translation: CASSLILTDTQYF.

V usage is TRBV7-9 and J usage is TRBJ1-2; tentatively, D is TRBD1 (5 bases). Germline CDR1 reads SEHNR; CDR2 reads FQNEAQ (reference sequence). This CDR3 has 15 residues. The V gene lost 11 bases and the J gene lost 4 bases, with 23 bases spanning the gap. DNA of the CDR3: TGTGCCTCCTCCAAAGACAGAAAACTTAGCTATGGCTACACCTTC. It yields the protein CASSKDRKLSYGYTF.

CDR3 DNA sequence: TGCAGCGTTGAAGGGACTCAAAGTATCTACAATGAGCAGTTCTTC. It encodes CSVEGTQSIYNEQFF. This chain joins TRBV29-1 and TRBJ2-1, with D possibly being TRBD2 (5 bases). Germline assignment: CDR1 SQVTM and CDR2 ANQGSEA. The V end lost 1 base, the J end lost 3 bases, and 13 bases lay between the germline ends. CDR3 length equals 15 residues.

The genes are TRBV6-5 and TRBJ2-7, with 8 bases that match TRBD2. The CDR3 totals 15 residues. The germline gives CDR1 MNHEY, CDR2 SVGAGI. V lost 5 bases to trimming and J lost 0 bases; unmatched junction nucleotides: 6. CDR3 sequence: CASSRRSGSSYEQYV. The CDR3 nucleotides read TGTGCCAGCAGTCGCCGAAGCGGGAGCTCCTACGAGCAGTACGTC.

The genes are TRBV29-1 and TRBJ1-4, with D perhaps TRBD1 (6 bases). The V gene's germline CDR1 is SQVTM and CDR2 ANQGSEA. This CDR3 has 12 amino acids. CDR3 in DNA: TGCAGTGCTACTAGGACAGATGAAAAACTGTTTTTT. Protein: CSATRTDEKLFF. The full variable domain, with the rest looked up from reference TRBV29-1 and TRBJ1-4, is SAVISQKPSRDICQRGTSLTIQCQVDSQVTMMFWYRQQPGQSLTLIATANQGSEATYESGFVIDKFPISRPNLTFSTLTVSNMSPEDSSIYLCSATRTDEKLFFGSGTQLSVL.

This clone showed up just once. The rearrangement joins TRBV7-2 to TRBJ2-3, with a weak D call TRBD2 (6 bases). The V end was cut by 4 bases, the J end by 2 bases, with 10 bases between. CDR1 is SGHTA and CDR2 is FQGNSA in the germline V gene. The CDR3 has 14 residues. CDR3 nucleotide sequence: TGTGCCAGCAGCTCTGGGACTTTCACAGATACGCAGTATTTT. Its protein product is CASSSGTFTDTQYF.

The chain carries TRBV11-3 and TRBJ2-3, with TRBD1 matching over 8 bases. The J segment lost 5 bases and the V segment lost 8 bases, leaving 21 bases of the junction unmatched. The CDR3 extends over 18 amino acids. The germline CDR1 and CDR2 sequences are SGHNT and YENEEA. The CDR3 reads CASGGRGQSARGGDTQYF. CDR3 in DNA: TGTGCCAGCGGGGGCAGGGGGCAGAGCGCCCGAGGGGGAGATACGCAGTATTTT.

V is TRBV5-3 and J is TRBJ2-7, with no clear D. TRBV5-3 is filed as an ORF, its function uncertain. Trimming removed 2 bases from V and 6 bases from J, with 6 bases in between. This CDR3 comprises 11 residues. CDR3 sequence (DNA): TGTGCCAGAAGCTTTCCCAGCGAGCAGTACGTC. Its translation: CARSFPSEQYV.

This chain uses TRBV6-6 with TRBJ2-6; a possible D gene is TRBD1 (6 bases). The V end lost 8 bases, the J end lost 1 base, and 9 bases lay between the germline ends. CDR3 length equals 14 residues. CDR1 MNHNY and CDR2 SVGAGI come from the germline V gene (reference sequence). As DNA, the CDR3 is TGTGCCAGCGCAGGGGCATCTGGGGCCAACGTCCTGACTTTC. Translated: CASAGASGANVLTF.

The CDR3 is CAWRRTVGTQYF. CDR3 nucleotide sequence: TGTGCCTGGAGGAGGACAGTCGGGACCCAGTACTTC. The chain employs TRBV30 and TRBJ2-5; D may be TRBD1 (6 bases). The CDR3 totals 12 residues. Trimming removed 3 bases from V and 7 bases from J, with 12 bases in between. Germline assignment: CDR1 GTSNPN and CDR2 SVGIG (reference sequence).

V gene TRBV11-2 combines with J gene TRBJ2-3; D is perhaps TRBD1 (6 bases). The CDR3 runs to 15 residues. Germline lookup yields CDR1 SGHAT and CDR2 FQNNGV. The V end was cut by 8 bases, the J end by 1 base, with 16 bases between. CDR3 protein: CASAGYRTGTDTQYF. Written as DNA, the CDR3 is TGTGCCAGCGCCGGTTACCGGACAGGCACAGATACGCAGTATTTT.

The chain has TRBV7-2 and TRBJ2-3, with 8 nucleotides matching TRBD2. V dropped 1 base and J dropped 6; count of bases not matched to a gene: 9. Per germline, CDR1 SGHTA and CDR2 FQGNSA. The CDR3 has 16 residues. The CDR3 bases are TGTGCCAGCAGCTTAGTTGCGAGCGGGAGCCAGGATACGCAGTATTTT. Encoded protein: CASSLVASGSQDTQYF.